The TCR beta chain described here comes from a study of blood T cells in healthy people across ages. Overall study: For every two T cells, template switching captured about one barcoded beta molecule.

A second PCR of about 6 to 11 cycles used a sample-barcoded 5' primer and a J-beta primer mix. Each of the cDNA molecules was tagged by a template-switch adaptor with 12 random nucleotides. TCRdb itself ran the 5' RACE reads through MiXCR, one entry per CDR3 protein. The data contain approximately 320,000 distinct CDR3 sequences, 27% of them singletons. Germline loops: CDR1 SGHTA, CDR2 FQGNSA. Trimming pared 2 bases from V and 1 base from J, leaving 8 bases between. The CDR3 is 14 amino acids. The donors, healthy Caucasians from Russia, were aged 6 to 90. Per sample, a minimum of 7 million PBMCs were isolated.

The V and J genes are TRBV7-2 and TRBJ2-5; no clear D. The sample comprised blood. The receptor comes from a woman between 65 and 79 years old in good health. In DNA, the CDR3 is TGTGCCAGCAGCTTAAGCAGGACCCAAGAGACCCAGTACTTC. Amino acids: CASSLSRTQETQYF.